This entry is about one TCR beta chain. These data belong to a study of blood T cell repertoires in COVID-19. Study context: The United States, Italy and Spain were the sources of the acute and convalescent COVID-19 samples. PBMCs, B-cell-depleted T cells, or T cells were the source of the cDNA or gDNA that made up the material.

The CDR3 is made up of 16 amino acids. With 4 bases clipped from V and 5 bases from J, the junction kept 5 bases outside the gene matches. The germline V gene has CDR1 MGHRA and CDR2 YSYEKL. In the authors' workflow: Reference gene primer amplification gave nucleated cell count estimates. The repertoire was sequenced with immunoSEQ multiplex PCR; TCRdb's copy has only in-frame clones and lacks some. Clone size and the V and J calls come from that table; the DNA yielded D and trimming. Of 650,000 to 800,000 clones listed, approximately 90% are singletons. The rearrangement joins TRBV4-1 to TRBJ2-5; 15 bases map to TRBD2. The sequenced sample consisted of peripheral blood. The source of this sequence is a woman between 18 and 29 years old with acute or convalescent COVID-19. DNA for the CDR3: TGCGCCAGCAGCCTTTACGGACTAGCGGGGGGGGAGACCCAGTACTTC. It encodes CASSLYGLAGGETQYF.